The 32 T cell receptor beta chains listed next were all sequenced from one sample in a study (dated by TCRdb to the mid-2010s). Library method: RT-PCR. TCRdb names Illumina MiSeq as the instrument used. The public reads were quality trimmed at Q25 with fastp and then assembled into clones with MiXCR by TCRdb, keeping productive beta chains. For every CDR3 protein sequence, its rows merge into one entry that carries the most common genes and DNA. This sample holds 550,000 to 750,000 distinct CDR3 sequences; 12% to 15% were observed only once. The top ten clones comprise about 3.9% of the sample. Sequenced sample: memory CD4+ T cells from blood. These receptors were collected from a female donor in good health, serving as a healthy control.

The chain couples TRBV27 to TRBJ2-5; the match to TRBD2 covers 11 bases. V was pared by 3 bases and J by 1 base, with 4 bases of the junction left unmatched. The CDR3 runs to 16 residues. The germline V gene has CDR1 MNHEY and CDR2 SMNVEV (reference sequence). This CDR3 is CASSLTSGVTQETQYF. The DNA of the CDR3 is TGTGCCAGCAGTTTGACTAGCGGGGTTACCCAAGAGACCCAGTACTTC.

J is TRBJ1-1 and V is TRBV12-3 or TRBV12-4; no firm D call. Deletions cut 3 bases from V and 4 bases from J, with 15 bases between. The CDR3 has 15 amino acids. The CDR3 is CASSFWGAVGTEAFF. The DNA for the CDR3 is TGTGCCAGCAGTTTTTGGGGTGCGGTAGGCACTGAAGCTTTCTTT.

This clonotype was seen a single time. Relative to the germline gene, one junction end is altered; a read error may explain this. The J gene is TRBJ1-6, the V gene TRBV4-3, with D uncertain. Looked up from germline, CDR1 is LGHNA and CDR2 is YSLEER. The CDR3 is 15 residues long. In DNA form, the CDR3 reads TGCGCCAGCATCCAAGTTGGGGAGGGTGGTTCACCCCTCCACTTT. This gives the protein CASIQVGEGGSPLHF.

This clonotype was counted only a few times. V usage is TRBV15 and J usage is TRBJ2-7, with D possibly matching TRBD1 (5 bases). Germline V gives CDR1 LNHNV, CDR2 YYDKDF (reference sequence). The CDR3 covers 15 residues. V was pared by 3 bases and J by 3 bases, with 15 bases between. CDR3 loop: CATSSYRKNFYEQYF. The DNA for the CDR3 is TGTGCCACCAGCAGCTACAGGAAGAACTTCTACGAGCAGTACTTC.

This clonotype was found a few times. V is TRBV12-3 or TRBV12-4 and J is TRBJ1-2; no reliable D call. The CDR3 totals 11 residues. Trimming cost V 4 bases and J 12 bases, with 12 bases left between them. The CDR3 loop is CASSSGVRDTF. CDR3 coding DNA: TGTGCCAGCAGTTCAGGTGTTCGGGACACCTTC.

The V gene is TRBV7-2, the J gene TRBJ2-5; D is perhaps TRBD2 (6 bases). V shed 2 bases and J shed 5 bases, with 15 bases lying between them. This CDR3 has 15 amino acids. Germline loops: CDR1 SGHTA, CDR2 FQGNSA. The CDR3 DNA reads TGTGCCAGCAGCTTAACACGGGAGAAGTATGAGACCCAGTACTTC. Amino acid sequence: CASSLTREKYETQYF.

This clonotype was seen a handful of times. CDR3 loop: CASRLSAKANTGELFF. The CDR3 DNA is TGTGCCAGCAGATTGTCGGCCAAGGCCAACACCGGGGAGCTGTTTTTT. The chain combines TRBV5-6 with TRBJ2-2, with D hard to call. The V gene's germline CDR1 is SGHDT and CDR2 YYEEEE. V gave up 5 bases and J gave up 2 bases, with 16 bases separating them. This CDR3 is built from 16 residues.

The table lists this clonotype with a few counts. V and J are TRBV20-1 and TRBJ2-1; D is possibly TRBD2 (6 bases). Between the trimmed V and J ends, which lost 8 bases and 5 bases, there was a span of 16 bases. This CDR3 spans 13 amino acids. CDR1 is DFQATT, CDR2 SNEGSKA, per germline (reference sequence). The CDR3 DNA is TGCAGTCACCTCGGGGGTTCCGACAATGAGCAGTTCTTC. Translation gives CSHLGGSDNEQFF.

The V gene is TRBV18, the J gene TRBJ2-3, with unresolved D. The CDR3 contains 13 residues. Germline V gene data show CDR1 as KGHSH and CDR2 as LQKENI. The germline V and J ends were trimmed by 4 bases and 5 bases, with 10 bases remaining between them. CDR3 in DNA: TGTGCCAGCTCACTGCATTCACTAGATACGCAGTATTTT. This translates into CASSLHSLDTQYF.

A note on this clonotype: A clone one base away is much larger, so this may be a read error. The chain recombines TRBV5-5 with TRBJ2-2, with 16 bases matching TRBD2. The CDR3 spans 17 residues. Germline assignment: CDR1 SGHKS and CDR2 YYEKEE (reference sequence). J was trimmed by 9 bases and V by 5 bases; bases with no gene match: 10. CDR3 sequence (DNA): TGTGCCAGCAGGACCGGGACTAGCGGGAGGGTTACCAGGGAGCTGTTTTTT. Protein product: CASRTGTSGRVTRELFF.

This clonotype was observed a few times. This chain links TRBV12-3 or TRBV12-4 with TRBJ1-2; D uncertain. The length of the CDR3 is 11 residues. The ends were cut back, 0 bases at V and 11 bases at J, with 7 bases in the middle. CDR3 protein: CASSLATRYTF. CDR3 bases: TGTGCCAGCAGTTTAGCCACCAGATACACCTTC.

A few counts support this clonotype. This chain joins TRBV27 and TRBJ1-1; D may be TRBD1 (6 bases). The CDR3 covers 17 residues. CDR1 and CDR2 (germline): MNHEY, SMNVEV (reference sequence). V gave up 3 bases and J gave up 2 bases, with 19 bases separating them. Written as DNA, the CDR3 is TGTGCCAGCAGTTTGAGGCAGAGAGGGGGACTAAACACTGAAGCTTTCTTT. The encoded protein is CASSLRQRGGLNTEAFF.

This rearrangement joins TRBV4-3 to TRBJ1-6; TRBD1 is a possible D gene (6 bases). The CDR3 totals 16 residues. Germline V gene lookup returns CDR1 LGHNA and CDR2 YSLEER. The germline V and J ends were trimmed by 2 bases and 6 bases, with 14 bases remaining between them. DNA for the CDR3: TGCGCCAGCAGCCAACAAAGCAGAGGGGGTAATTCACCCCTCCACTTT. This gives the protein CASSQQSRGGNSPLHF.

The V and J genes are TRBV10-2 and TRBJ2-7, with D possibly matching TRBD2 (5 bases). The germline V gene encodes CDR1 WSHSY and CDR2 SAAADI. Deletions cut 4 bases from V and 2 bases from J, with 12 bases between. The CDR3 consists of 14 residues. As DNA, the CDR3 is TGCGCCAGCAGTGGAAATGACGGGACCTACGAGCAGTACTTC. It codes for CASSGNDGTYEQYF.

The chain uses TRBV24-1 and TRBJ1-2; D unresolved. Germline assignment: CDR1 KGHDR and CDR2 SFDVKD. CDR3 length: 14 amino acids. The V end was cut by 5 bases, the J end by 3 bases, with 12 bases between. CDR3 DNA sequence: TGTGCCACCAGTGGGCGGCCCCCAGACTATGGCTACACCTTC. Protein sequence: CATSGRPPDYGYTF.

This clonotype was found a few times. This CDR3 reads CASSQVSSLRDSPLHF. The CDR3, as DNA: TGCGCCAGCAGCCAAGTGTCGTCCCTTAGAGACTCACCCCTCCACTTT. The chain couples TRBV4-1 to TRBJ1-6; no definite D call. V dropped 1 base and J dropped 10 bases, with 17 bases sitting between them. The CDR3 length is 16 residues. The germline V gene encodes CDR1 MGHRA and CDR2 YSYEKL.

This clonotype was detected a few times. The DNA for the CDR3 is TGCAGCGTTGAAGGGAGGATGGTTGATGAAGCTTTCTTT. It specifies CSVEGRMVDEAFF. The V gene is TRBV29-1, the J gene TRBJ1-1; the D is unclear. Trimming removed 1 base at V and 7 bases at J, with 13 bases between. The CDR3 length is 13 residues. Germline V gene sequence: CDR1 SQVTM, CDR2 ANQGSEA. The complete variable domain, with remaining parts taken from reference TRBV29-1 and TRBJ1-1, reads SAVISQKPSRDICQRGTSLTIQCQVDSQVTMMFWYRQQPGQSLTLIATANQGSEATYESGFVIDKFPISRPNLTFSTLTVSNMSPEDSSIYLCSVEGRMVDEAFFGQGTRLTVV.

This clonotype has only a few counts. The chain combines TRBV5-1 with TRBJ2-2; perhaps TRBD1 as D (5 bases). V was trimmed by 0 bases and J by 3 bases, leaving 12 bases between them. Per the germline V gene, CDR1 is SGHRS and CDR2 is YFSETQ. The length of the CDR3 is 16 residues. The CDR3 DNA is TGCGCCAGCAGCTTGGGGCAGGGCTTTGACACCGGGGAGCTGTTTTTT. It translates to CASSLGQGFDTGELFF.

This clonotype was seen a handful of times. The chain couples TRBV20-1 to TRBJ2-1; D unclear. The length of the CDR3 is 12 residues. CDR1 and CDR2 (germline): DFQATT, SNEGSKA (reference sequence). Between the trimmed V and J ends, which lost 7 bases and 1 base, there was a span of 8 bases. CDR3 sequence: CSVGISYNEQFF. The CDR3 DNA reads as TGCAGTGTGGGGATTTCCTACAATGAGCAGTTCTTC.

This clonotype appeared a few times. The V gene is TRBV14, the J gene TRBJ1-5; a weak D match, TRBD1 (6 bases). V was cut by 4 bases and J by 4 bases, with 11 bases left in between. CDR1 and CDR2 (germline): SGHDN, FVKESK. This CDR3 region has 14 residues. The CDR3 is CASSPWTANQPQHF. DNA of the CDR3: TGTGCCAGCAGCCCCTGGACAGCTAATCAGCCCCAGCATTTT. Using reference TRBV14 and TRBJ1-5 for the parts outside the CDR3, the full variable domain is EAGVTQFPSHSVIEKGQTVTLRCDPISGHDNLYWYRRVMGKEIKFLLHFVKESKQDESGMPNNRFLAERTGGTYSTLKVQPAELEDSGVYFCASSPWTANQPQHFGDGTRLSIL.

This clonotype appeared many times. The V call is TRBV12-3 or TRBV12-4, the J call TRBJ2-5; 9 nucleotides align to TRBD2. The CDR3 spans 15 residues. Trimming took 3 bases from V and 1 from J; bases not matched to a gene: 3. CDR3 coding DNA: TGTGCCAGCAGTTTTGCGGGAGGGCCCCAAGAGACCCAGTACTTC. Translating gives CASSFAGGPQETQYF.

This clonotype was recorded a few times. The CDR3 DNA follows: TGCAGTGCCCCCAGTCGGGCGTTGCATTCCTACGAGCAGTACTTC. This encodes CSAPSRALHSYEQYF. This chain links TRBV20-1 with TRBJ2-7; D is ambiguous. V was shortened by 6 bases and J by 1 base, with 19 bases between the two germline ends. The germline CDR1 and CDR2 sequences are DFQATT and SNEGSKA (reference sequence). The CDR3 is made up of 15 amino acids.

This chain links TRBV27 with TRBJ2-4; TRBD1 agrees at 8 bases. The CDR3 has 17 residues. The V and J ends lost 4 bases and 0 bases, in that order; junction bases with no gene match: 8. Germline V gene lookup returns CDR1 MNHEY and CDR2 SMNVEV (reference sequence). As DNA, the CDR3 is TGTGCCAGCAGTTCATACAGGGGGTCCCTAGCCAAAAACATTCAGTACTTC. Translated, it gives CASSSYRGSLAKNIQYF.

CDR3 sequence reads: CSARSNRKGSNQPQHF. For the CDR3, the DNA is TGCAGTGCTAGGTCGAACCGCAAAGGGAGCAATCAGCCCCAGCATTTT. The genes are TRBV20-1 and TRBJ1-5; D remains unclear. The CDR3 has 16 residues. CDR1 is DFQATT and CDR2 is SNEGSKA in the germline V gene (reference sequence). The V end was cut by 3 bases, the J end by 1 base, with 16 bases between.

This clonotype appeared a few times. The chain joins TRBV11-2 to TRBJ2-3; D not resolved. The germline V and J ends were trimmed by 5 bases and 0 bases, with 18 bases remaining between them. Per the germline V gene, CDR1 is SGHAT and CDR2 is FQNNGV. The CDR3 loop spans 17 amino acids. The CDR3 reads CASSPMRTAPSTDTQYF. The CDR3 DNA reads TGTGCCAGCAGCCCCATGCGCACAGCCCCTAGCACAGATACGCAGTATTTT.

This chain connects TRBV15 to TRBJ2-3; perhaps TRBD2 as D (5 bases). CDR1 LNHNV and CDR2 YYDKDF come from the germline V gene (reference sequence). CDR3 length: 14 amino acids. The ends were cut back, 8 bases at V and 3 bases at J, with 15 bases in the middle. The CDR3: CATGRSGITDTQYF. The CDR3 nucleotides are TGTGCCACCGGTCGTTCGGGGATTACAGATACGCAGTATTTT.

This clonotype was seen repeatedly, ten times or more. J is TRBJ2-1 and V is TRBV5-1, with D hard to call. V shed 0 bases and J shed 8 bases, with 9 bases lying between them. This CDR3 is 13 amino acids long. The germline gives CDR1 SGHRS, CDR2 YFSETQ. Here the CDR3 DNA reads TGCGCCAGCAGCTTGGAGGCGAGGTATGAGCAGTTCTTC. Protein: CASSLEARYEQFF.

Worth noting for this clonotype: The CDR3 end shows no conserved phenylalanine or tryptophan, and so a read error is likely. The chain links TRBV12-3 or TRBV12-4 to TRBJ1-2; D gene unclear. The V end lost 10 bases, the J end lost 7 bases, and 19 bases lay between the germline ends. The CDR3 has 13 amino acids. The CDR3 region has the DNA TGTGCCATCGGACGACCCGGATACCGTGGCTACACCTCC. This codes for CAIGRPGYRGYTS.

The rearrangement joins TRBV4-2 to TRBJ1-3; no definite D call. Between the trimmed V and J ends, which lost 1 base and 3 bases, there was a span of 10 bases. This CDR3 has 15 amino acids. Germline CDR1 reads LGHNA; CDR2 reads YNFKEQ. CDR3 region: CASSQGIESGNTIYF. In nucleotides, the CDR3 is TGTGCCAGCAGCCAAGGGATAGAAAGTGGAAACACCATATATTTT.

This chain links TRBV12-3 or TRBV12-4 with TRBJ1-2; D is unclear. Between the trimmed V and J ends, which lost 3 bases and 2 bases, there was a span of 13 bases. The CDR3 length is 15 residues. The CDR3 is CASSFAGGSNYGYTF. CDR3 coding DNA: TGTGCCAGCAGTTTTGCGGGAGGGAGCAACTATGGCTACACCTTC.

The CDR3 DNA reads TGTGCCAGCAGTTTAATTGGCGGATCGAACACCGGGGAGCTGTTTTTT. It codes for CASSLIGGSNTGELFF. V is TRBV27 and J is TRBJ2-2; D unresolved. Germline CDR1 is MNHEY and CDR2 is SMNVEV (reference sequence). There are 16 residues in the CDR3. The V end lost 2 bases, the J end lost 0 bases, and 10 bases lay between the germline ends.

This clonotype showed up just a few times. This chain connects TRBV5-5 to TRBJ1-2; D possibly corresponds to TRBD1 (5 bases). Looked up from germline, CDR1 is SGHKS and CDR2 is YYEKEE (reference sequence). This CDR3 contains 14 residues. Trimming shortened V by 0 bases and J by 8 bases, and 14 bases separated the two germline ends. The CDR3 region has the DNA TGTGCCAGCAGCTTGGCCCCCGGGACCGGGGGCTACACCTTC. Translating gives CASSLAPGTGGYTF.